The clone carrying this TCR beta chain appeared many times. The antigen remains undetermined. The data belong to a study of T cell repertoires in cytomegalovirus infection. Study summary: An indication of both CMV infection and matching HLA type came from public TCR beta signatures.

Study results and caveats: HLA-C-restricted TCR beta clonotypes specific for CMV led the ex vivo response.

Each CDR3 protein is one row after TCRdb ran MiXCR on the reads. The sample carries tens of thousands of distinct CDR3 sequences, about 4.2% recorded once. Germline loops: CDR1 SGHTA, CDR2 FQGNSA. CDR3 length: 13 amino acids. Trimming cost V 5 bases and J 16 bases; bases outside gene matches: 9. The sequenced sample consisted of PBMCs. This chain connects TRBV7-2 to TRBJ2-1, with 12 bases identical to TRBD2. This clonotype originated in a human donor in good health (CMV status not recorded). Some clones in this sample may be carry-over from other donors' samples. As DNA, the CDR3 is TGTGCCAGCAGCCCCGGACTAGCGGGACTAGGATTCTTC. As protein: CASSPGLAGLGFF. Full variable domain (missing parts from reference TRBV7-2 and TRBJ2-1): GAGVSQSPSNKVTEKGKDVELRCDPISGHTALYWYRQSLGQGLEFLIYFQGNSAPDKSGLPSDRFSAERTGGSVSTLTIQRTQQEDSAVYLCASSPGLAGLGFFGPGTRLTVL.